The sequence of this T cell receptor (beta chain) was determined in a study of T-cell memory formation after mild COVID-19. Study summary: Largely, the TCR clusters proved donor specific.

There are a few counts of this clonotype. As yet, its antigen is unknown. Study-wide results and caveats: Clones that contracted from day 15 to 85 had balanced CD4/CD8; later expanders were CD4+ biased. Pre-infection memory contained some responding clones, which suggested that cross-reactive memory had joined.

Constant-segment-primed 5'RACE gave TCR alpha and TCR beta cDNA libraries with sample barcodes and UMIs. MiXCR was run by TCRdb on the 5' RACE reads, yielding one entry per CDR3 protein. The data contain 250,000 to 300,000 distinct CDR3 sequences, about a sixth of them seen just once; the ten biggest clones take up under 30%. Germline values: CDR1 MGHRA, CDR2 YSYEKL. This CDR3 spans 13 amino acids. The J segment lost 7 bases and the V segment lost 3 bases, leaving 5 bases of the junction unmatched. The sequence was collected from a man between 18 and 35 years old who had mild COVID-19 (a few samples of this study predate the infection). Cell type and time point are not known. This chain connects TRBV4-1 to TRBJ2-7; 8 positions agree with TRBD1. The sequenced material came from PBMCs or a T cell subset sorted from them (not recorded which). DNA of the CDR3: TGCGCCAGCAGCCACTTACAGGGGGGTGAGCAGTACTTC. Translation gives CASSHLQGGEQYF.